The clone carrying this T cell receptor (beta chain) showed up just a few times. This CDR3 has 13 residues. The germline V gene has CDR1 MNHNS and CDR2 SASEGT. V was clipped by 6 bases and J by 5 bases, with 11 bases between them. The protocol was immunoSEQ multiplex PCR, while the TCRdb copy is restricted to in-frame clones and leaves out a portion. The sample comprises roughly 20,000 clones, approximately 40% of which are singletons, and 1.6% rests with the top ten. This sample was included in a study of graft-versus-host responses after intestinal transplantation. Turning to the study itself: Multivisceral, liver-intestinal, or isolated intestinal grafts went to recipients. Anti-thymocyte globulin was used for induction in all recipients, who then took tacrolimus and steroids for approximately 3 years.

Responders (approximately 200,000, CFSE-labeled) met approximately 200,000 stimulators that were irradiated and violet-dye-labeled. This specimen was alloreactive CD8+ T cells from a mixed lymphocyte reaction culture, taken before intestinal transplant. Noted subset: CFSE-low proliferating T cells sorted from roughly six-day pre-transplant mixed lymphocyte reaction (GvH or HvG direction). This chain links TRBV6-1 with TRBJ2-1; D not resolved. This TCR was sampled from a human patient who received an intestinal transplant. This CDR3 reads CASSLDPNNEQFF. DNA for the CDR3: TGTGCCAGCAGCCTAGACCCCAACAATGAGCAGTTCTTC.